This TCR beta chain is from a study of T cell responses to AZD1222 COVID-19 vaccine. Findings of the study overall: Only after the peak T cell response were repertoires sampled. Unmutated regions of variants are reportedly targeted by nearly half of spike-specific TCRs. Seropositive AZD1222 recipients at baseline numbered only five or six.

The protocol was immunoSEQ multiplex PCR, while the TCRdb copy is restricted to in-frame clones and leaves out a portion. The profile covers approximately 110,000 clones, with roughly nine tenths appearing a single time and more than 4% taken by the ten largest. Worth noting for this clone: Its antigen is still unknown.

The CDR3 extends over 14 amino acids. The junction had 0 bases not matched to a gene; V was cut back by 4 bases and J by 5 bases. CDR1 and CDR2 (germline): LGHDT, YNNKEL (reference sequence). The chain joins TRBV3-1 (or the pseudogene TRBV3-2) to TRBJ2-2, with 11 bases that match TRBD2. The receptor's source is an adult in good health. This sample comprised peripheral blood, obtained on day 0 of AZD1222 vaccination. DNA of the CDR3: TGTGCCAGCAGCCGGACTAGCGGGACCGGGGAGCTGTTTTTT. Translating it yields CASSRTSGTGELFF.